The 11 T cell receptor beta chains given below trace back to one sample, sequenced in a study of blood T cell repertoires in COVID-19. The protocol was immunoSEQ multiplex PCR, while the TCRdb copy is restricted to in-frame clones and leaves out a portion. The table shows some 350,000 clones, with 70% to 90% occurring only once. Source material: peripheral blood. The receptors were gathered from a woman in her twenties or thirties with COVID-19, enrolled during active disease.

V gene TRBV28 combines with J gene TRBJ1-5; tentatively, D is TRBD1 (6 bases). Trimming stripped 6 bases from V and 0 bases from J, with 12 bases between. The CDR3 is 15 residues long. Germline V lookup: CDR1 MDHEN, CDR2 SYDVKM. CDR3 loop: CASRKQGPSNQPQHF. In nucleotides, the CDR3 is TGTGCCAGCAGAAAACAGGGACCTAGCAATCAGCCCCAGCATTTT. Together with reference TRBV28 and TRBJ1-5, the CDR3 gives the full variable domain: DVKVTQSSRYLVKRTGEKVFLECVQDMDHENMFWYRQDPGLGLRLIYFSYDVKMKEKGDIPEGYSVSREKKERFSLILESASTNQTSMYLCASRKQGPSNQPQHFGDGTRLSIL.

The chain has TRBV2 and TRBJ1-2; D might be TRBD1 (5 bases). Germline V gene data show CDR1 as SNHLY and CDR2 as FYNNEI. CDR3 size: 14 residues. The V end lost 4 bases, the J end lost 4 bases, and 13 bases lay between the germline ends. The CDR3 bases are TGTGCCAGCAGTGGACAGACTCTAGGCTATGGCTACACCTTC. It yields the protein CASSGQTLGYGYTF.

As regards this clone: At one of its ends the junction is not consistent with the germline gene, which may arise from a read error. The chain combines TRBV7-7 with TRBJ2-5, with 8 positions matching TRBD2. Germline assignment: CDR1 SSHAT and CDR2 FNYEAQ (reference sequence). The CDR3 consists of 15 residues. CDR3 DNA: TGTGCTAGCAGCTTAGCGGGACTTTCCCGAGAGACCCAGTACTTC. Its protein product is CASSLAGLSRETQYF.

The gene calls are TRBV24-1 and TRBJ2-7; 9 positions agree with TRBD2. The J segment lost 4 bases and the V segment lost 1 base, leaving 19 bases of the junction unmatched. The CDR3 spans 20 residues. Germline assignment: CDR1 KGHDR and CDR2 SFDVKD. CDR3 bases: TGTGCCACCAGTGATTTACGTAAGGGACTAGCTTTACCTAAACAATACGAGCAGTACGTC. Residues: CATSDLRKGLALPKQYEQYV.

V gene TRBV27 combines with J gene TRBJ2-1, with D perhaps TRBD2 (6 bases). This CDR3 contains 18 residues. Germline CDR1 and CDR2: MNHEY and SMNVEV (reference sequence). The V and J ends lost 3 bases and 4 bases respectively, with 22 bases between them. The CDR3 DNA follows: TGTGCCAGCAGTTTCCATCGTCCTAACGGGCGGGAATACAATGAGCAGTTCTTC. Translation gives CASSFHRPNGREYNEQFF.

J is TRBJ1-1 and V is TRBV5-6; no clear D gene. V was shortened by 4 bases and J by 4 bases, with 14 bases between the two germline ends. The CDR3 sequence is 14 residues long. Looked up from germline, CDR1 is SGHDT and CDR2 is YYEEEE. CDR3 bases: TGTGCCAGCAGCCCACCGGGAAGGGCCACTGAAGCTTTCTTT. Translated, it gives CASSPPGRATEAFF.

V and J are TRBV6-5 and TRBJ1-3, with D possibly being TRBD1 (6 bases). Per germline, CDR1 MNHEY and CDR2 SVGAGI. The CDR3 has 16 amino acids. V was clipped by 2 bases and J by 2 bases, with 13 bases between them. CDR3 in DNA: TGTGCCAGCAGTTACGGCATTGCAGGGGCTGGAAACACCATATATTTT. Translation: CASSYGIAGAGNTIYF.

As concerns this clone: Other DNA sequences in this specimen translate into the identical CDR3. V usage is TRBV28 and J usage is TRBJ1-1; no definite D call. The V end was cut by 6 bases, the J end by 1 base, with 9 bases between. Germline CDR1 and CDR2: MDHEN and SYDVKM. The CDR3 runs to 13 residues. CDR3 DNA sequence: TGTGCCAGCAGCTTTGGAGCGAACACTGAAGCTTTCTTT. Translation gives CASSFGANTEAFF.

This chain links TRBV27 with TRBJ1-1; 7 bases align to TRBD1. The CDR3 covers 15 residues. With 5 bases clipped from V and 0 bases from J, the junction kept 6 bases outside the gene matches. The germline V gene encodes CDR1 MNHEY and CDR2 SMNVEV (reference sequence). The chain's CDR3 is CASSTRTGLNTEAFF. Here the CDR3 DNA reads TGTGCCAGCAGTACCCGGACAGGATTGAACACTGAAGCTTTCTTT.

The chain joins TRBV2 to TRBJ2-7; a possible D gene is TRBD2 (5 bases). The CDR3 covers 16 residues. V lost 3 bases and J lost 3, with 18 bases in between. Germline V lookup: CDR1 SNHLY, CDR2 FYNNEI. The CDR3 sequence is CASSEAALAQSYEQYF. Written as DNA, the CDR3 is TGTGCCAGCAGTGAGGCGGCGCTAGCTCAAAGCTACGAGCAGTACTTC.

The chain carries TRBV2 and TRBJ2-3; 7 bases match TRBD1. This CDR3 has 17 amino acids. Trimming at V came to 2 bases and at J to 7 bases, leaving 15 bases not matched to a gene. Germline assignment: CDR1 SNHLY and CDR2 FYNNEI. The CDR3 coding sequence is TGTGCCAGCAGTGAAAGGGTGGCAGGGGGACCTTCGAATACGCAGTATTTT. Its translation: CASSERVAGGPSNTQYF. The full variable domain, its missing parts supplied by reference TRBV2 and TRBJ2-3, is EPEVTQTPSHQVTQMGQEVILRCVPISNHLYFYWYRQILGQKVEFLVSFYNNEISEKSEIFDDQFSVERPDGSNFTLKIRSTKLEDSAMYFCASSERVAGGPSNTQYFGPGTRLTVL.